A single sample gave rise to the 6 T cell receptor beta chains below, sequenced in a study of T cell repertoires in cytomegalovirus infection. TCRdb ran MiXCR on the reads and lists one entry per CDR3 protein. Of about 180,000 distinct CDR3 sequences listed, around 14% are singletons. The sample consisted of PBMCs. Source of these receptors: a human donor in good health (CMV status not recorded). Some clones in this sample may be carry-over from other donors' samples.

The table lists this clonotype with a few counts. The chain couples TRBV30 to TRBJ2-3; 9 positions match TRBD2. J was trimmed by 5 bases and V by 5 bases; bases with no gene match: 11. The germline V gene has CDR1 GTSNPN and CDR2 SVGIG (reference sequence). This CDR3 contains 15 residues. The CDR3 spells CAWPDSGSREDTQYF. In DNA, the CDR3 is TGTGCCTGGCCCGATAGCGGGAGTCGAGAAGATACGCAGTATTTT.

This clonotype was recorded at least ten times. The V gene is TRBV7-9, the J gene TRBJ1-5; 10 bases fit TRBD1. The CDR3 extends over 14 amino acids. V lost 5 bases to trimming and J lost 5 bases; unmatched junction nucleotides: 3. Germline assignment: CDR1 SEHNR and CDR2 FQNEAQ (reference sequence). The CDR3 bases are TGTGCCAGCAGCCGGGACAGGGGTGATCAGCCCCAGCATTTT. Translating it yields CASSRDRGDQPQHF.

This clonotype was observed many times. V and J are TRBV7-2 and TRBJ1-3, with D possibly being TRBD1 (5 bases). The germline V gene has CDR1 SGHTA and CDR2 FQGNSA. The CDR3 consists of 11 residues. With 5 bases removed from V and 11 bases from J, the gap between germline ends came to 10 bases. CDR3 DNA: TGTGCCAGCAGCGGGGGGGGGGCCATATATTTT. Residues: CASSGGGAIYF.

Only a few counts were recorded for this clonotype. The chain links TRBV7-9 to TRBJ1-1, with D hard to call. V lost 0 bases to trimming and J lost 6 bases, with 11 bases between them. Germline loops: CDR1 SEHNR, CDR2 FQNEAQ (reference sequence). This CDR3 has 14 amino acids. The CDR3 sequence is CASSLASSGAEAFF. CDR3 in DNA: TGTGCCAGCAGCTTAGCGTCGTCGGGAGCTGAAGCTTTCTTT.

The table lists this clonotype with a few counts. The chain combines TRBV23-1 with TRBJ2-4; the D gene is possibly TRBD1 (6 bases). TRBV23-1 is reported as an ORF; its role is uncertain. The CDR3 consists of 16 residues. The V end was cut by 4 bases, the J end by 0 bases, with 13 bases between. Here the CDR3 reads CASSRSAGVAKNIQYF. CDR3 bases: TGCGCCAGCAGTCGGTCCGCAGGGGTAGCCAAAAACATTCAGTACTTC.

This clonotype was counted between two and nine times. CDR3 in amino acids: CAISHALEWEQFF. CDR3 nucleotides: TGTGCCATCAGCCACGCCTTGGAGTGGGAGCAGTTCTTC. This chain joins TRBV10-3 and TRBJ2-1, with D uncertain. V lost 6 bases to trimming and J lost 10 bases, with 16 bases between them. The CDR3 contains 13 residues. CDR1 and CDR2 (germline): ENHRY, SYGVKD.